These 6 T cell receptor beta chains originate from one sample sequenced in a study of OX40 agonist ivuxolimab in advanced cancers. Generated by immunoSEQ multiplex PCR, the TCRdb table keeps only in-frame clones and is missing some. The sample carries roughly 92,000 clones, around 90% recorded once. The source material was CD4+ or CD8+ T cells sorted from blood, sampled in a trial of the OX40 agonist ivuxolimab. These receptors were taken from an adult with an advanced solid tumor such as melanoma, head and neck, liver or kidney cancer.

The V and J genes are TRBV5-1 and TRBJ2-7; 7 bases map to TRBD2. Germline V gene sequence: CDR1 SGHRS, CDR2 YFSETQ. Trimming at V came to 4 bases and at J to 5 bases, leaving 9 bases not matched to a gene. CDR3 length: 14 amino acids. The CDR3 DNA reads as TGCGCCAGCAGCCCCAAGGGAGGGTACAACGAGCAGTACTTC. Translation gives CASSPKGGYNEQYF.

This rearrangement joins TRBV14 to TRBJ2-7; TRBD1 aligns across 10 bases. Unmatched junction bases numbered 10, after V lost 4 bases and J lost 7 bases. This CDR3 has 15 amino acids. Germline V lookup: CDR1 SGHDN, CDR2 FVKESK. The CDR3, as DNA: TGTGCCAGCAGCCGATCCGGGACAGGGGCCAGAGAGCAGTACTTC. This translates into CASSRSGTGAREQYF.

This clone was detected once. The chain couples TRBV5-6 to TRBJ1-4; no reliable D call. Germline V gives CDR1 SGHDT, CDR2 YYEEEE. The CDR3 totals 14 residues. Trimming shortened V by 0 bases and J by 7 bases, and 10 bases separated the two germline ends. Written as DNA, the CDR3 is TGTGCCAGCAGCTTGGAGGCTGTTGGTGAAAAACTGTTTTTT. Its translation: CASSLEAVGEKLFF. Filled out from reference TRBV5-6 and TRBJ1-4, the complete variable domain reads DAGVTQSPTHLIKTRGQQVTLRCSPKSGHDTVSWYQQALGQGPQFIFQYYEEEERQRGNFPDRFSGHQFPNYSSELNVNALLLGDSALYLCASSLEAVGEKLFFGSGTQLSVL.

The V gene is TRBV9, the J gene TRBJ2-5; TRBD1 or TRBD2 may be the D gene (5 bases each). The CDR3 has 14 amino acids. V lost 4 bases to trimming and J lost 1 base, with 11 bases between them. Germline V gene data show CDR1 as SGDLS and CDR2 as YYNGEE. Here the CDR3 reads CASSFGTTQETQYF. CDR3 bases: TGTGCCAGCAGCTTCGGGACGACCCAAGAGACCCAGTACTTC.

The chain joins TRBV4-2 to TRBJ2-7, with D tentatively TRBD1 (6 bases). V was shortened by 3 bases and J by 6 bases, with 18 bases between the two germline ends. The CDR3 is made up of 15 amino acids. Germline lookup yields CDR1 LGHNA and CDR2 YNFKEQ. CDR3 amino acids: CASSQTRGARSEQYF. The CDR3 DNA follows: TGTGCCAGCAGCCAGACCAGGGGCGCGCGTAGCGAGCAGTACTTC.

The chain links TRBV21-1 to TRBJ1-3; the listed D gene, TRBD1, was not tested against the DNA. TRBV21-1 is an annotated pseudogene. CDR3 length: 13 amino acids. CDR3 sequence (DNA): TGTGCCAGCAGACAGGGGTATGGAAACACCATATATTTT. This encodes CASRQGYGNTIYF.